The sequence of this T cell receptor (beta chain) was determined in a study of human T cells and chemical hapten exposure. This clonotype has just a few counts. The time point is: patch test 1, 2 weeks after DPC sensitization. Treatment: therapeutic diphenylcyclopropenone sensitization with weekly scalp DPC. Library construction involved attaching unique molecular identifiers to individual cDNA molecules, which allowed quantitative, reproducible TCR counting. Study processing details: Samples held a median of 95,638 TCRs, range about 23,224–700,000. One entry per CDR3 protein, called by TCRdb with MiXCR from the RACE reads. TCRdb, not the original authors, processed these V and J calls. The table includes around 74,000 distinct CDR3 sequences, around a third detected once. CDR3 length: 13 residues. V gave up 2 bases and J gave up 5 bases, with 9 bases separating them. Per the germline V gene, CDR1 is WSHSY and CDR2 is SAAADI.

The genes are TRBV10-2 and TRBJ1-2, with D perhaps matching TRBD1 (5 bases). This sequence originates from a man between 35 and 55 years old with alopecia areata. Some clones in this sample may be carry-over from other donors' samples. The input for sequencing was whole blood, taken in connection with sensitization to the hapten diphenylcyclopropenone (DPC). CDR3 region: CASSEQTVYGYTF. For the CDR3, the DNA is TGCGCCAGCAGTGAGCAGACAGTATATGGCTACACCTTC.